Listed below are T cell receptor beta chains from one sample, sequenced in a study of shared clonotypes between healthy human individuals. Libraries were prepared by immunoSEQ multiplex PCR; TCRdb keeps only in-frame clonotypes and omits some of them. The sample has 780,000 or so clones; just under 75% are singletons. Sample: memory CD4+ T cells sorted from blood. The receptor set was obtained from a young woman in good health. Both conserved end residues are part of each CDR3. D genes are given only for firm matches. Clone size is not always given. Where it is, it says once, few, many or a class for expanded clones.

. | TRBJ1-5 | . | TRBV5-1 | TGCGCCAGCAGGGACATGGAAGATCAGCCCCAGCATTTT | CASRDMEDQPQHF
. | TRBJ1-5 | . | TRBV4-1 | TGCGCCAGCAGCCAAGTATTAATTCAGCCCCAGCATTTT | CASSQVLIQPQHF
TRBD1 | TRBJ2-3 | . | TRBV14 | TGTGCCAGCAGCCCAGCCGGGACAGGGCTGCATACGCAGTATTTT | CASSPAGTGLHTQYF
. | TRBJ2-7 | . | TRBV4-2 | TGTGCCAGCAGCCAGCTAGACAGGAACTCCTACGAGCAGTACTTC | CASSQLDRNSYEQYF
. | TRBJ2-7 | . | TRBV7-9 | TGTGCCAGCAGCTTAGGACGGACTTCCTACGAGCAGTACTTC | CASSLGRTSYEQYF
TRBD2 | TRBJ2-3 | . | TRBV29-1 | TGCAGCGTTGAATCAAATGGGCGGGAGGGCACAGATACGCAGTATTTT | CSVESNGREGTDTQYF
. | TRBJ1-2 | . | TRBV27 | TGTGCCAGCAGTTTAAGGGGTGGGAGCTATGGCTACACCTTC | CASSLRGGSYGYTF
. | TRBJ2-2 | . | TRBV5-1 | TGCGCCAGCGGGGGAGGACCCGGGACAAAGAACACCGGGGAGCTGTTTTTT | CASGGGPGTKNTGELFF
TRBD2 | TRBJ2-7 | . | TRBV5-1 | TGCGCCAGCAGCCCCCGGACTAGCGGGAGGGGTTACGAGCAGTACTTC | CASSPRTSGRGYEQYF
TRBD1 | TRBJ1-1 | once | TRBV28 | TGTGCCAGCAGTCCCCGGACAGGGACTTACACTGAAGCTTTCTTT | CASSPRTGTYTEAFF
TRBD2 | TRBJ2-5 | . | TRBV13 | TGTGCCAGCAGCTTAGCTAGCGGGAGGACCGGGACCCAGTACTTC | CASSLASGRTGTQYF
TRBD1 | TRBJ2-7 | . | TRBV14 | TGTGCCAGCAGCCTACGGACAGGGCCGGGTGAGCAGTACTTC | CASSLRTGPGEQYF
. | TRBJ2-7 | many | TRBV27 | TGTGCCAGCAGTTTATATGCCGGGGTGGACGAGCAGTACTTC | CASSLYAGVDEQYF
TRBD2 | TRBJ2-1 | . | TRBV25-1 | TGTGCCAGCAGTGCCCGCCCGGGTCGGGAGGACTCCTACAATGAGCAGTTCTTC | CASSARPGREDSYNEQFF
. | TRBJ2-4 | . | TRBV18 | TGTGCCAGCTCACCGGCCCCACAGGGGCGGGGAGCCAAAAACATTCAGTACTTC | CASSPAPQGRGAKNIQYF
. | TRBJ2-5 | . | TRBV28 | TGTGCCAGCAGCACGGGACTTCTACAAGAGACCCAGTACTTC | CASSTGLLQETQYF
TRBD1 | TRBJ2-7 | . | TRBV11-2 | TGTGCCAGCAGCTACGGGACAGGAGACTACGAGCAGTACTTC | CASSYGTGDYEQYF
. | TRBJ2-2 | . | TRBV13 | TGTGCCAGCAGGCGCTTTAGGTCCGGGGAGCTGTTTTTT | CASRRFRSGELFF
TRBD1 | TRBJ2-5 | few | TRBV10-2 | TGCGCCAGCAGTCGGGACAGTCCGGAGACCCAGTACTTC | CASSRDSPETQYF
. | TRBJ1-1 | few | TRBV27 | TGTGCCAGCAGTTTAAAGGGCGGCCTTGAAGCTTTCTTT | CASSLKGGLEAFF
. | TRBJ2-7 | . | TRBV10-3 | TGTGCCATCAGTGAGTCGACCGGTGGAGAGCAGTACTTC | CAISESTGGEQYF
TRBD2 | TRBJ2-7 | . | TRBV7-8 | TGTGCCAGCAGCTTAGGAGCGGGAAGCCTTTCCTACGAGCAGTACTTC | CASSLGAGSLSYEQYF
TRBD1 | TRBJ1-2 | . | TRBV5-5 | TGTGCCAGCAGCCCCGGGACAGGGGGCGACTATGGCTACACCTTC | CASSPGTGGDYGYTF
. | TRBJ2-7 | once | TRBV5-1 | TGCGCCAGCAGCGCCGGGACGGTGCAATACGAGCAGTACTTC | CASSAGTVQYEQYF
. | TRBJ1-2 | . | TRBV5-1 | TGCGCCAGCAGCTTCCGGGACGACTCTGGCTACACCTTC | CASSFRDDSGYTF
TRBD2 | TRBJ2-2 | . | TRBV4-1 | TGCGCCAGCAGCATAGTAGCGGGAGTCGATACCGGGGAGCTGTTTTTT | CASSIVAGVDTGELFF
TRBD2 | TRBJ2-1 | . | TRBV18 | TGTGCCAGCTCCCCCCGACTAGCGGGAGACTACAATGAGCAGTTCTTC | CASSPRLAGDYNEQFF
TRBD1 | TRBJ1-1 | . | TRBV5-1 | TGCGCCAGCAGCTTGGTCACCGGGACAGAGGCTTTCTTT | CASSLVTGTEAFF
. | TRBJ1-2 | . | TRBV14 | TGTGCCAGCAGCCTTCGTCAGGGTATTGATGGCTACACCTTC | CASSLRQGIDGYTF
TRBD1 | TRBJ2-7 | . | TRBV6-1 | TGTGCCAGCAAGGGATACCGGGACAGACCCTACGAGCAGTACTTC | CASKGYRDRPYEQYF
. | TRBJ2-7 | few | TRBV6-5 | TGTGCCAGCAGTTCGACAGGTGTCCACGAGCAGTACTTC | CASSSTGVHEQYF
. | TRBJ2-2 | once | TRBV2 | TGTGCCAGCAGTGAGAGGGACGACGGGGAGCTGTTTTTT | CASSERDDGELFF
. | TRBJ2-5 | . | TRBV2 | TGTGCCAGCAGTGATACAGGGATCCCTCAAGAGACCCAGTACTTC | CASSDTGIPQETQYF
. | TRBJ2-2 | few | TRBV7-6 | TGTGCCAGCAGCTTATTCGCTGATGGGGAGCTGTTTTTT | CASSLFADGELFF
TRBD2 | TRBJ2-5 | . | TRBV28 | TGTGCCAGCAGTTTAGGGTCCGGGACTAGGGAAGAGACCCAGTACTTC | CASSLGSGTREETQYF
TRBD2 | TRBJ2-2 | . | TRBV11-3 | TGTGCCAGCAGCCCCGGAGATGGGACTAGCGGGGGACACACCGGGGAGCTGTTTTTT | CASSPGDGTSGGHTGELFF
TRBD2 | TRBJ2-7 | . | TRBV11-1 | TGTGCCAGCAGCCCCGCCCGGACTAGCGGGAGTAGCTACGAGCAGTACTTC | CASSPARTSGSSYEQYF
. | TRBJ1-3 | . | TRBV5-1 | TGCGCCAGCAGCTTGGGGACAAACGGAAACACCATATATTTT | CASSLGTNGNTIYF
TRBD1 | TRBJ1-1 | . | TRBV5-1 | TGCGCCAGCAGCTTAGCGACAGGGACCACTGAAGCTTTCTTT | CASSLATGTTEAFF
TRBD2 | TRBJ2-7 | few | TRBV5-1 | TGCGCCAGCAGCCCGAGGGCGGGAGATGGCGAGCAGTACTTC | CASSPRAGDGEQYF
. | TRBJ1-1 | . | TRBV7-9 | TGTGCCAGCAGCGGGGGGGCGGCGGAAGCTTTCTTT | CASSGGAAEAFF
. | TRBJ1-2 | . | TRBV5-4 | TGTGCCAGCAGCTTGTGGCAGGGCTATGGCTACACCTTC | CASSLWQGYGYTF
TRBD2 | TRBJ2-2 | . | TRBV6-6 | TGTGCCAGCAGCACGGGGGGACTGAACACCGGGGAGCTGTTTTTT | CASSTGGLNTGELFF
TRBD1 | TRBJ2-2 | many | TRBV7-9 | TGTGCCAGCAGCCAGGGACAGGGAGACACCGGGGAGCTGTTTTTT | CASSQGQGDTGELFF
. | TRBJ1-1 | . | TRBV19 | TGTGCCAGTAGTGTTGGGGTGAACACTGAAGCTTTCTTT | CASSVGVNTEAFF
TRBD2 | TRBJ2-2 | . | TRBV27 | TGTGCCAGCAGTTCGACTAGCGGGATGGGGTCCGGGGAGCTGTTTTTT | CASSSTSGMGSGELFF
. | TRBJ1-3 | . | TRBV7-2 | TGTGCCAGCAGCGCCCATGGGGGGCTCGGAAACACCATATATTTT | CASSAHGGLGNTIYF
. | TRBJ2-5 | . | TRBV2 | TGTGCCAGCAGCCGTTCGAGCGGCATGCAAGAGACCCAGTACTTC | CASSRSSGMQETQYF
. | TRBJ2-7 | few | TRBV2 | TGTGCCAGCAGTGACACCATGAGCGAGCAGTACTTC | CASSDTMSEQYF
. | TRBJ2-7 | . | TRBV28 | TGTGCCAGCAGTTTGGAGCGGGACATCTACGAGCAGTACTTC | CASSLERDIYEQYF
. | TRBJ1-5 | once | TRBV28 | TGTGCCAGCAGACTATCGGATCAGCCCCAGCATTTT | CASRLSDQPQHF
TRBD1 | TRBJ2-1 | . | TRBV6-6 | TGTGCCAGCAGCTCTGACAGGGTGAGGGGCAATGAGCAGTTCTTC | CASSSDRVRGNEQFF
. | TRBJ2-1 | . | TRBV11-2 | TGTGCCGTTCGGTGGGGTTACAATGAGCAGTTCTTC | CAVRWGYNEQFF